Given below is one T cell receptor beta chain in context. Its target is unknown. The data are from a study of T cell responses to AZD1222 COVID-19 vaccine. Broader study findings: Following two doses of AZD1222, Spike-specific TCR breadth and depth rose. In a largely white British group with more females than males, clonal diversity was possibly underestimated. Spike regions recognized by vaccine-associated CD4 TCRs spanned the protein, led by 160-218 and 743-854.

This CDR3 spans 14 amino acids. Germline V lookup: CDR1 LNHDA, CDR2 SQIVND (reference sequence). V was shortened by 0 bases and J by 8 bases, with 11 bases between the two germline ends. Using immunoSEQ multiplex PCR, the repertoire was profiled, and TCRdb retains in-frame clones only, with some absent. Of some 180,000 clones listed, about 91% are singletons. The sequence was obtained from an adult in good health. The J gene is TRBJ2-1, the V gene TRBV19; D unclear. The source was peripheral blood, collected on day 0 of AZD1222 vaccination. CDR3 DNA sequence: TGTGCCAGTAGTATAGACCCCCTAGAGGATGAGCAGTTCTTC. It specifies CASSIDPLEDEQFF.